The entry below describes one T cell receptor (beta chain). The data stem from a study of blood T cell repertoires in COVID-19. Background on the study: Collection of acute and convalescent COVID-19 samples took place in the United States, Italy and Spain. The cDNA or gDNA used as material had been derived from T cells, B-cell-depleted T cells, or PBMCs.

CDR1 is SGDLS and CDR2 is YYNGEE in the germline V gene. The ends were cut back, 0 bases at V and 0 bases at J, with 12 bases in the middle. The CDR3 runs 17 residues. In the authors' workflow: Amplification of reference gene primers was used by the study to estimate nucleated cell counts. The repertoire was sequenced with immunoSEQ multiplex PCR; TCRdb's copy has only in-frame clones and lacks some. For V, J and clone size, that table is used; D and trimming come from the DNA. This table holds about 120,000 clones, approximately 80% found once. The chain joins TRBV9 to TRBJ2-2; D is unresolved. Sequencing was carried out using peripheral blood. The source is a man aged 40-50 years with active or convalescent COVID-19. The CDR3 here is CASSVAPILPNTGELFF. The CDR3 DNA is TGTGCCAGCAGCGTAGCTCCTATTTTACCGAACACCGGGGAGCTGTTTTTT.